This T cell receptor (beta chain) was recorded in a study of T cells in Graves' hyperthyroidism and ophthalmopathy. The CDR3 has 15 residues. CDR1 and CDR2 from the germline V gene are SGHAT and FQNNGV. For this clonotype: Mismatch with germline at one junction end may stem from a read error.

Amplification of TCR beta CDR3 regions used RNA as the template. The HTBI primer set was used in a first-round RT-PCR of the TCR CDR3. In TCRdb, the multiplex PCR reads were re-called with MiXCR into one record per CDR3 protein. The repertoire has about 640,000 distinct CDR3 sequences, about 14% of them found once; the top ten carry roughly an eighth. Sequencing was carried out using blood. The sequence was collected from a woman between 50 and 59 years old with Graves' ophthalmopathy. This chain joins TRBV11-2 and TRBJ2-7; D remains unclear. The CDR3 region is CASSHVPARDYEQYF. In nucleotides, the CDR3 is TGCGCCAGCAGCCATGTACCGGCCCGTGACTACGAGCAGTACTTC.